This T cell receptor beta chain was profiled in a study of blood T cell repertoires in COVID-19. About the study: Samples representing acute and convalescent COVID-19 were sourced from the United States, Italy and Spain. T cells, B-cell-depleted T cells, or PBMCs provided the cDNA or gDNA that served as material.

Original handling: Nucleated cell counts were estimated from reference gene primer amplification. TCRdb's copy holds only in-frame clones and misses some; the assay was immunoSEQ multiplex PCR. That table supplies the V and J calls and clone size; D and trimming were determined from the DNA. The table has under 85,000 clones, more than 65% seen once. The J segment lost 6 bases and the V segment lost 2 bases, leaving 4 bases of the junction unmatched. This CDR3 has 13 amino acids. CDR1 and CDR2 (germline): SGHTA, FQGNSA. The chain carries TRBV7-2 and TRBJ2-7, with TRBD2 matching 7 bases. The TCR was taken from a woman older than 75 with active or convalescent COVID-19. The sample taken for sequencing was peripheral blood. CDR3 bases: TGTGCCAGCAGCTTACTTCCGGGGGGCGAGCAGTACTTC. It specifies CASSLLPGGEQYF.